Below, 30 T cell receptor beta chains from the same sample are listed, as sequenced in a study of T cells in Graves' hyperthyroidism and ophthalmopathy. Template material for amplifying TCR beta CDR3 regions consisted of RNA transcripts. Researchers ran a first-round RT-PCR on the TCR CDR3 using the HTBI primer set. TCRdb re-derived calls from the multiplex PCR reads in MiXCR, one entry per CDR3 protein. The sample includes about 380,000 distinct CDR3 sequences, 18% of them seen just once. The specimen sequenced was blood. The receptors were gathered from a young man with Graves' ophthalmopathy.

V usage is TRBV18 and J usage is TRBJ1-1, with D tentatively TRBD1 (5 bases). The CDR3 contains 15 residues. The germline V and J ends were trimmed by 4 bases and 5 bases, with 17 bases remaining between them. Germline values: CDR1 KGHSH, CDR2 LQKENI. The CDR3 nucleotides are TGTGCCAGCTCACGGGCCGGGGCTAAGGGGACTGAAGCTTTCTTT. Translation: CASSRAGAKGTEAFF.

The V call is TRBV6-1, the J call TRBJ2-3; TRBD2 matches 12 bases. With V trimmed by 6 bases and J by 4 bases, 14 bases remained unmatched. This CDR3 region has 18 residues. The germline CDR1 and CDR2 sequences are MNHNS and SASEGT. The CDR3 DNA sequence: TGTGCCAGCAGCGCCGGCGGGGCTAGCGGGGGGGCTTCAGATACGCAGTATTTT. This codes for CASSAGGASGGASDTQYF.

The chain recombines TRBV6-1 with TRBJ1-6; 9 bases agree with TRBD1. V was clipped by 6 bases and J by 9 bases; unmatched bases: 6. CDR3 length: 14 amino acids. Germline CDR1 is MNHNS and CDR2 is SASEGT. CDR3 loop: CASRQQGAASPLHF. DNA for the CDR3: TGTGCCAGCAGGCAACAGGGGGCCGCTTCACCCCTCCACTTT.

This clonotype has a count of ten or more. This rearrangement joins TRBV9 to TRBJ1-1, with D perhaps TRBD1 (5 bases). V lost 3 bases and J lost 5, with 14 bases in between. The CDR3 extends over 14 amino acids. Germline V lookup: CDR1 SGDLS, CDR2 YYNGEE. The CDR3 coding sequence is TGTGCCAGCAGCGCTAATTGGGGGAGAACTGAAGCTTTCTTT. It yields the protein CASSANWGRTEAFF.

The rearrangement joins TRBV10-1 to TRBJ2-5; maybe TRBD2 (6 bases). Germline V CDR1 and CDR2: WNHNN, SYGVQD (reference sequence). This CDR3 is built from 14 residues. The ends were cut back, 0 bases at V and 7 bases at J, with 12 bases in the middle. CDR3 sequence reads: CASSESRPEGTQYF. For the CDR3, the DNA is TGCGCCAGCAGTGAGTCTCGACCGGAGGGGACCCAGTACTTC.

This clonotype has a handful of counts. This chain links TRBV7-2 with TRBJ1-4; 9 bases match TRBD1. The CDR3 has 16 residues. Germline V gene data show CDR1 as SGHTA and CDR2 as FQGNSA. Trimming took 1 base from V and 7 from J; bases not matched to a gene: 7. The CDR3 reads CASSLEQGAASEKLFF. CDR3 DNA: TGTGCCAGCAGCTTAGAACAGGGGGCGGCTAGTGAAAAACTGTTTTTT.

This clonotype has ten or more counts. The chain couples TRBV5-1 to TRBJ2-2, with D hard to call. Germline lookup yields CDR1 SGHRS and CDR2 YFSETQ. V dropped 4 bases and J dropped 3 bases, with 10 bases sitting between them. The CDR3 sequence is 14 residues long. The CDR3 DNA follows: TGCGCCAGCAGCGTCGACGGGTACACCGGGGAGCTGTTTTTT. Its protein product is CASSVDGYTGELFF. The variable domain in full, completed from reference TRBV5-1 and TRBJ2-2, reads KAGVTQTPRYLIKTRGQQVTLSCSPISGHRSVSWYQQTPGQGLQFLFEYFSETQRNKGNFPGRFSGRQFSNSRSEMNVSTLELGDSALYLCASSVDGYTGELFFGEGSRLTVL.

The chain carries TRBV12-3 or TRBV12-4 and TRBJ1-3; D unclear. V was pared by 4 bases and J by 12 bases, with 19 bases between. The CDR3 totals 14 residues. The CDR3 protein is CASSSPDSGKNIYF. CDR3 nucleotides: TGTGCCAGCAGTTCCCCGGACTCTGGAAAAAACATATATTTT.

Regarding this clonotype: Compared with germline, one end of the junction differs, possibly owing to a read error. The CDR3 loop reads CPSSYFGGSGNTIYF. For the CDR3, the DNA is TGTCCCAGCAGCTACTTCGGAGGCTCTGGAAACACCATATATTTT. This rearrangement joins TRBV6-9 to TRBJ1-3, with no clear D. This CDR3 is 15 amino acids long. Germline V gene lookup returns CDR1 MNHGY and CDR2 SVAAGI.

This clonotype was detected a few times. The chain uses TRBV6-1 and TRBJ2-3, with D perhaps matching TRBD2 (6 bases). Germline V gives CDR1 MNHNS, CDR2 SASEGT. V lost 5 bases to trimming and J lost 6 bases, with 21 bases between them. The CDR3 has 16 amino acids. DNA for the CDR3: TGTGCCAGCAGTTCTTTTAGTGGGCTAGCGAGGGATACGCAGTATTTT. This gives the protein CASSSFSGLARDTQYF.

This clonotype was detected only a few times. The CDR3 sequence is CASSLDSNTQYF. The CDR3 DNA follows: TGTGCCAGCAGCTTAGACTCCAATACGCAGTATTTT. The V gene is TRBV7-2, the J gene TRBJ2-3; D unresolved. CDR1 is SGHTA and CDR2 is FQGNSA in the germline V gene. The V and J ends lost 1 base and 7 bases respectively, with 6 bases between them. The CDR3 sequence is 12 residues long.

This clonotype has just a few counts. The chain couples TRBV10-3 to TRBJ1-1, with D possibly TRBD1 on 5 matching bases. The CDR3 extends over 14 amino acids. CDR1 and CDR2 from the germline V gene are ENHRY and SYGVKD. V was clipped by 5 bases and J by 3 bases, with 13 bases between them. In DNA, the CDR3 is TGTGCCATCAGTCCGGGGTTAGGGGACACTGAAGCTTTCTTT. Translating it yields CAISPGLGDTEAFF.

V is TRBV7-6 and J is TRBJ2-5; D remains ambiguous. In germline, CDR1 is SGHVS, CDR2 FNYEAQ. The CDR3 totals 12 residues. V dropped 2 bases and J dropped 3 bases, with 4 bases sitting between them. The CDR3 is CASSLFEETQYF. In DNA, the CDR3 is TGTGCCAGCAGCTTATTCGAAGAGACCCAGTACTTC.

This clonotype was seen many times. The chain uses TRBV3-1 and TRBJ2-7; D remains unclear. V lost 4 bases and J 2 bases, leaving 6 bases between the germline ends. Germline CDR1 and CDR2: LGHDT and YNNKEL (reference sequence). The CDR3 covers 12 residues. CDR3 sequence: CASSPTPYEQYF. CDR3 in DNA: TGTGCCAGCAGCCCCACGCCCTACGAGCAGTACTTC.

The CDR3 loop is CASSMETRSGQPQHF. In nucleotides, the CDR3 is TGTGCCAGTAGTATGGAGACCCGGTCAGGTCAGCCCCAGCATTTT. The chain couples TRBV19 to TRBJ1-5, with no clear D. Germline CDR1 reads LNHDA; CDR2 reads SQIVND (reference sequence). V gave up 3 bases and J gave up 6 bases, with 15 bases separating them. CDR3 length: 15 amino acids.

Notes on this clonotype: The junction does not match germline at one end; this may be a read error. The chain couples TRBV6-2 or TRBV6-3 to TRBJ2-3, with D possibly being TRBD2 (5 bases). CDR1 and CDR2 from the germline V gene are MNHEY and SVGEGT. The CDR3 has 14 amino acids. The CDR3 DNA sequence: TGTGCCAGCAGTTACAGGGTCCCCGGGGATACGCCGTATTTT. It yields the protein CASSYRVPGDTPYF.

The V and J genes are TRBV28 and TRBJ2-4; D unresolved. V was pared by 6 bases and J by 8 bases, with 5 bases between. This CDR3 has 10 amino acids. Germline CDR1 reads MDHEN; CDR2 reads SYDVKM. The CDR3 reads CASSSHIQYF. In nucleotides, the CDR3 is TGTGCCAGCAGCAGTCACATTCAGTACTTC.

This clonotype was seen at least ten times. This sequence joins TRBV14 and TRBJ2-7; 8 nucleotides agree with TRBD1. The J segment lost 0 bases and the V segment lost 4 bases, leaving 8 bases of the junction unmatched. Germline loops: CDR1 SGHDN, CDR2 FVKESK. The CDR3 contains 16 residues. The CDR3 region has the DNA TGTGCCAGCAGCCCGGGTAGGGACAGGTTCTCCTACGAGCAGTACTTC. It is translated as CASSPGRDRFSYEQYF.

In the case of this clonotype: This may come from a read error, since a much larger clone is one base off. Since the CDR3 does not end with the conserved phenylalanine or tryptophan, this likely comes from a read error. The chain uses TRBV7-9 and TRBJ2-7; 7 bases match TRBD1. Trimming removed 3 bases from V and 5 bases from J; junction bases left unmatched: 4. This CDR3 spans 13 amino acids. CDR1 and CDR2 (germline): SEHNR, FQNEAQ (reference sequence). CDR3 DNA sequence: TGTGCCAGCAGCTTCAACAGGGGCGACGAGCAGTACTCC. This translates into CASSFNRGDEQYS.

The chain links TRBV20-1 to TRBJ1-2; no firm D call. The length of the CDR3 is 13 residues. V lost 0 bases and J 2 bases, leaving 7 bases between the germline ends. The V gene's germline CDR1 is DFQATT and CDR2 SNEGSKA (reference sequence). In DNA form, the CDR3 reads TGCAGTGCTAGAGATCGGCAGAACTATGGCTACACCTTC. Encoded protein: CSARDRQNYGYTF.

This clonotype was found many times. This chain connects TRBV3-1 to TRBJ1-5; TRBD1 matches at 11 bases. After removal of 0 bases from V and 0 bases from J, the junction contained 7 bases not matched to a gene. The length of the CDR3 is 19 residues. Germline V lookup: CDR1 LGHDT, CDR2 YNNKEL (reference sequence). The CDR3 nucleotides read TGTGCCAGCAGCCAAGATGCGGGACAGGGGGGGAATAGCAATCAGCCCCAGCATTTT. Protein: CASSQDAGQGGNSNQPQHF.

This clonotype was counted ten times or more. The chain is built from TRBV3-1 and TRBJ2-7, with 9 nucleotides matching TRBD1. The V gene's germline CDR1 is LGHDT and CDR2 YNNKEL (reference sequence). This CDR3 spans 14 amino acids. After removal of 3 bases from V and 5 bases from J, the junction contained 5 bases not matched to a gene. The CDR3 reads CASSQADRGNEQYF. CDR3 coding DNA: TGTGCCAGCAGCCAGGCGGACAGGGGAAACGAGCAGTACTTC.

This clonotype was seen at least ten times. V usage is TRBV28 and J usage is TRBJ1-1; D is ambiguous. The length of the CDR3 is 13 residues. CDR1 is MDHEN and CDR2 is SYDVKM in the germline V gene. Trimming stripped 7 bases from V and 9 bases from J, with 18 bases between. The CDR3 sequence: CASTNIPQGKAFF. CDR3 nucleotides: TGTGCCAGCACAAATATCCCGCAAGGTAAAGCTTTCTTT.

Ten or more counts support this clonotype. The chain couples TRBV5-5 to TRBJ2-7; 7 bases agree with TRBD1. CDR3 length: 16 amino acids. Trimming cost V 4 bases and J 0 bases; bases outside gene matches: 10. From germline, CDR1 is SGHKS and CDR2 YYEKEE (reference sequence). CDR3 in amino acids: CASSLYPDRSSYEQYF. In nucleotides, the CDR3 is TGTGCCAGCAGCCTATACCCGGACAGGAGCTCCTACGAGCAGTACTTC. The complete variable domain, with remaining parts taken from reference TRBV5-5 and TRBJ2-7, reads DAGVTQSPTHLIKTRGQQVTLRCSPISGHKSVSWYQQVLGQGPQFIFQYYEKEERGRGNFPDRFSARQFPNYSSELNVNALLLGDSALYLCASSLYPDRSSYEQYFGPGTRLTVT.

This chain connects TRBV6-1 to TRBJ1-6; TRBD1 agrees at 11 bases. The CDR3 runs to 14 residues. The trim removed 5 bases at V and 9 bases at J, leaving 3 bases unmatched. Germline CDR1 is MNHNS and CDR2 is SASEGT. This CDR3 reads CASSTDRGRSPLHF. The DNA of the CDR3 is TGTGCCAGCAGTACGGACAGGGGGCGTTCACCCCTCCACTTT.

This clonotype was seen more than once but under ten times. J is TRBJ2-5 and V is TRBV9; 10 bases map to TRBD2. CDR1 and CDR2 (germline): SGDLS, YYNGEE. This CDR3 has 16 residues. The V and J ends lost 0 bases and 7 bases, in that order; junction bases with no gene match: 9. DNA for the CDR3: TGTGCCAGCAGCGTAGCTTCTAGCGGGGGCCCAAGGACCCAGTACTTC. Encoded protein: CASSVASSGGPRTQYF.

This clonotype was found many times. The chain links TRBV7-9 to TRBJ2-7; the D call may be TRBD1 or TRBD2 (5 bases each). Looked up from germline, CDR1 is SEHNR and CDR2 is FQNEAQ (reference sequence). CDR3 size: 15 residues. Deletions cut 3 bases from V and 5 bases from J, with 17 bases between. The CDR3 DNA follows: TGTGCCAGCAGCTTTCCCGGGACCCGAACCAACGAGCAGTACTTC. This codes for CASSFPGTRTNEQYF.

This clonotype was observed a few times. The V gene is TRBV9, the J gene TRBJ2-7; TRBD1 matches at 10 bases. The junction had 6 bases not matched to a gene; V was cut back by 4 bases and J by 5 bases. CDR1 is SGDLS, CDR2 YYNGEE, per germline. The CDR3 contains 14 residues. CDR3 residues: CASSTGTGANEQYF. CDR3 bases: TGTGCCAGCAGCACCGGGACAGGGGCCAACGAGCAGTACTTC. The entire variable domain, with the rest obtained from reference TRBV9 and TRBJ2-7, is as follows: DSGVTQTPKHLITATGQRVTLRCSPRSGDLSVYWYQQSLDQGLQFLIQYYNGEERAKGNILERFSAQQFPDLHSELNLSSLELGDSALYFCASSTGTGANEQYFGPGTRLTVT.

This clonotype was recorded at least ten times. This chain uses TRBV27 with TRBJ2-1; TRBD1 agrees at 8 bases. The J segment lost 4 bases and the V segment lost 6 bases, leaving 8 bases of the junction unmatched. The CDR3 runs to 15 residues. The V gene's germline CDR1 is MNHEY and CDR2 SMNVEV (reference sequence). The CDR3 DNA sequence: TGTGCCAGCAGACCTGGACAGGGTGGGTACAATGAGCAGTTCTTC. Encoded protein: CASRPGQGGYNEQFF.

This clonotype was counted a few times. The J gene is TRBJ2-3, the V gene TRBV10-1; D uncertain. V dropped 4 bases and J dropped 3 bases, with 8 bases sitting between them. The V gene's germline CDR1 is WNHNN and CDR2 SYGVQD (reference sequence). This CDR3 region has 13 residues. In DNA, the CDR3 is TGCGCCAGCAGTGCGAGAGTTACAGATACGCAGTATTTT. Protein sequence: CASSARVTDTQYF.